This T cell receptor beta chain was identified during a study of T cell changes during pregnancy in multiple sclerosis. This clone appeared a few times. Here immunoSEQ multiplex PCR was the method, and the copy in TCRdb shows in-frame clones only, minus some. This sample yields 90,000 or so clones, of which under 95% are seen a single time; approximately 0.97% belongs to the top ten. There are 15 residues in the CDR3. CDR1 and CDR2 from the germline V gene are GTSNPN and SVGIG (reference sequence). Trimming cost V 3 bases and J 4 bases, with 18 bases left between them. Sequenced material: peripheral blood, taken before pregnancy. V usage is TRBV30 and J usage is TRBJ1-1; possibly TRBD1 for D (6 bases). The sequence derives from a female donor with multiple sclerosis, enrolled in a pregnancy study. The CDR3 region is CAWRSRQDRVTEAFF. CDR3 DNA: TGTGCCTGGAGATCGAGACAGGATCGGGTCACTGAAGCTTTCTTT.